Listed here is a single T cell receptor beta chain. The antigen is unknown. MiXCR, run by TCRdb on the 5' RACE reads, gives a single entry per CDR3 protein. The sample carries 500,000 to 650,000 distinct CDR3 sequences, roughly 7.2% recorded once. This specimen comes from a study of identical twins. Findings and caveats of the study: Models underestimated TCR alpha sharing (out-of-frame) in monozygotic twins. Within cord blood, abundant beta clonotypes carried fewer insertions, but memory repertoires showed no such trend. Shared out-of-frame alpha sequences (those common to twins) showed excess low generation probability. Out-of-frame beta sequences exhibited a weaker degree of excess twin sharing.

The sample also formed part of further work on yellow fever vaccine responses in identical twins.

The sequenced material came from PBMCs. This TCR was sampled from a woman aged 18 to 35 in good health.

CDR3: CASRSVGGPTDTQYF. The CDR3 DNA reads as TGTGCCAGCAGATCGGTGGGAGGGCCCACAGATACGCAGTATTTT. This chain links TRBV7-9 with TRBJ2-3; 7 positions match TRBD2. CDR1 is SEHNR and CDR2 is FQNEAQ in the germline V gene (reference sequence). The CDR3 loop spans 15 amino acids. Trimming cost V 6 bases and J 2 bases; bases outside gene matches: 8.